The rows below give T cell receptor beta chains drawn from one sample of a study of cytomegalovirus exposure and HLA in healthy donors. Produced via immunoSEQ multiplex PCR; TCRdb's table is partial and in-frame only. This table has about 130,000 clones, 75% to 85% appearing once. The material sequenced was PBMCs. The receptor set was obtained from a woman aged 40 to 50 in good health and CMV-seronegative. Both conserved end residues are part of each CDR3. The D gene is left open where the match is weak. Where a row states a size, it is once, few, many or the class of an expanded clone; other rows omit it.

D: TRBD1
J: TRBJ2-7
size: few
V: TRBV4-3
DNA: TGCGCCAGCAGCCTGAGCCACAGGGGCTCCTACGAGCAGTACTTC
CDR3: CASSLSHRGSYEQYF

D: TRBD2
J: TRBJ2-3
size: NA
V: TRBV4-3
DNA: TGCGCCAGCAGCAGTTGGCTGATAGCTGCTAGCGGGGGGGCAGATACGCAGTATTTT
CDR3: CASSSWLIAASGGADTQYF

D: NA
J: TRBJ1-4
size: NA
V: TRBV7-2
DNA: TGTGCCAGCAGCTTAAGGGGGATAAGTGAAAAACTGTTTTTT
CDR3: CASSLRGISEKLFF

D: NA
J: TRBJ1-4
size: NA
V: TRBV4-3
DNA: TGCGCCAGCAGCCAGGCCGGACAGAAGAATGAAAAACTGTTTTTT
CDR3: CASSQAGQKNEKLFF

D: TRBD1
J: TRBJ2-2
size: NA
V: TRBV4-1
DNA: TGCGCCAGCAGCCAACGACAGGGAACCGGGGAGCTGTTTTTT
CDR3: CASSQRQGTGELFF

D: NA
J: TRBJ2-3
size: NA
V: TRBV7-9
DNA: TGTGCCAGCAGCTTTGACTTCTCGCTCCGCACAGATACGCAGTATTTT
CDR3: CASSFDFSLRTDTQYF

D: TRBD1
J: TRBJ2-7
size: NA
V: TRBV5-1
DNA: TGCGCCAGCAGCCTAAAGGGCCCCTCCCGACTGACAGGGGGCGAGCAGTACTTC
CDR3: CASSLKGPSRLTGGEQYF

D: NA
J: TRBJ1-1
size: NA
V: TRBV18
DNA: TGTGCCAGCTCACCAGTTGGGGCCATCTATGAAAAAGCTTTCTTT
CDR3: CASSPVGAIYEKAFF

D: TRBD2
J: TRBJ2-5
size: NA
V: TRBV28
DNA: TGTGCCAGCAGGTTGGGACTAGCGGGAGAAGAGACCCAGTACTTC
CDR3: CASRLGLAGEETQYF

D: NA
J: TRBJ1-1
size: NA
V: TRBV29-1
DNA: TGCAGCGTTGGGGATGGGGGGGCGAACACTGAAGCTTTCTTT
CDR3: CSVGDGGANTEAFF

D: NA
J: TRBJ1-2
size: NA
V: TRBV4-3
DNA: TGCGCCAGCAGCCAAGATCCCGGCCAGGCTCAAAACTATGGCTACACCTTC
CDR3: CASSQDPGQAQNYGYTF

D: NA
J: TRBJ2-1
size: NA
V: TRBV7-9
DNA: TGTGCCAGCAGCCCCCGAGGAGGGGATCGGTTCTTC
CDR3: CASSPRGGDRFF

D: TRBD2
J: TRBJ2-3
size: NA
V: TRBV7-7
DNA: TGTGCTAGCAGCCCAGATCTAGCGGGAGAGGCAGATACGCAGTATTTT
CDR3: CASSPDLAGEADTQYF

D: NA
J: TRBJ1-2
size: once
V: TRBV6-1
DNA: TGTGCCAGCAGTGAATGGCCCCCCATAAGCTACACCTTC
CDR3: CASSEWPPISYTF

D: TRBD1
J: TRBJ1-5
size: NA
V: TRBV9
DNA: TGTGCCAGCAGCGGAGGGACAGGGGATAGCAATCAGCCCCAGCATTTT
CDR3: CASSGGTGDSNQPQHF

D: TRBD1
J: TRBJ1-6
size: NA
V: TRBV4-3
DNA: TGCGCCAGCAGCCAGATTACCGGGACAGGGGAAAATTCACCCCTCCACTTT
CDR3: CASSQITGTGENSPLHF

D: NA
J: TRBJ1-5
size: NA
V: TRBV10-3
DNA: TGTGCCATCAGTGAGGGGGCCAGCTCTAGCAATCAGCCCCAGCATTTT
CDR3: CAISEGASSSNQPQHF

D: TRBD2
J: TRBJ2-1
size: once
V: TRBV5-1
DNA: TGCGCCAGCAGCATTCTAGCGGGAGGTAACAATGAGCAGTTCTTC
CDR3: CASSILAGGNNEQFF

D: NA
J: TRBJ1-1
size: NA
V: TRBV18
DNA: TGTGCCAGCTCTCGGGACACTGAAGCTTTCTTT
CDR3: CASSRDTEAFF

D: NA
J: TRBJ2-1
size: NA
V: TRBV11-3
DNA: TGTGCCAGCAGCTTAGATCAGGAGGAGGGTGAGCAGTTCTTC
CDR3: CASSLDQEEGEQFF

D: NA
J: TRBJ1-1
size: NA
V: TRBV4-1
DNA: TGCGCCAGCAGCCAAGAGGCGACTGGTGGGACTGAAGCTTTCTTT
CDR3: CASSQEATGGTEAFF

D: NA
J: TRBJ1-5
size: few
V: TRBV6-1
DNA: TGTGCCAGCGGGACACGGGATCAGCCCCAGCATTTT
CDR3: CASGTRDQPQHF

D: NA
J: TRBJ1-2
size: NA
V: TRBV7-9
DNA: TGTGCCAGCAGCTTAATCCACCAGGGTATTGGCTACACCTTC
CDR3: CASSLIHQGIGYTF